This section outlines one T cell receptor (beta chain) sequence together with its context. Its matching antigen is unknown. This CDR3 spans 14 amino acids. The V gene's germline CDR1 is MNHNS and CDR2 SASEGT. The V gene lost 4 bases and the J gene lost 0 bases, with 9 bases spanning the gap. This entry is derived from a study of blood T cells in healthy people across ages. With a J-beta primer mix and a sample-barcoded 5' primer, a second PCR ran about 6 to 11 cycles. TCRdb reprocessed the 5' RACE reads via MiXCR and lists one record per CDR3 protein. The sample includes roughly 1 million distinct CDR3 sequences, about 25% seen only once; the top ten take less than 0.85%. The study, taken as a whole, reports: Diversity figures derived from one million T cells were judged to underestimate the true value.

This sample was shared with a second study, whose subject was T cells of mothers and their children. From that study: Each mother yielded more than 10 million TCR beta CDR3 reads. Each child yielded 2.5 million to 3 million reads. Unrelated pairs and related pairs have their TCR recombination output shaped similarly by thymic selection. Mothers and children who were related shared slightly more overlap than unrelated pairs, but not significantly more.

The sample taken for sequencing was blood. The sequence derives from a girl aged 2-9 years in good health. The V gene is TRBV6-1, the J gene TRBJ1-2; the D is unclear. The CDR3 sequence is CASSGLPANYGYTF. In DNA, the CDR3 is TGTGCCAGCAGTGGTCTGCCGGCTAACTATGGCTACACCTTC.